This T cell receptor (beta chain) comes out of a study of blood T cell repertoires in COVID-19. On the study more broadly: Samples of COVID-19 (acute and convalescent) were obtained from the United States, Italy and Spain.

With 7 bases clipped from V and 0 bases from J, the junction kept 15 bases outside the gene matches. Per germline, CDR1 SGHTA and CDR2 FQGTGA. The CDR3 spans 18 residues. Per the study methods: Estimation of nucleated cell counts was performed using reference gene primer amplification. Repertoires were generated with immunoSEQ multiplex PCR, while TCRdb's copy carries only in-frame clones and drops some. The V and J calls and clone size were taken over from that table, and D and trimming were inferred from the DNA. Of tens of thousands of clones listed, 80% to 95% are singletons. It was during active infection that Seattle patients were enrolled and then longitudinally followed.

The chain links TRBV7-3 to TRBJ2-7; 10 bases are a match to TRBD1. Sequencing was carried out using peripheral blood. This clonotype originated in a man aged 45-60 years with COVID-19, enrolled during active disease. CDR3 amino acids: CASTDRDRGPRPSYEQYF. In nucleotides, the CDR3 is TGTGCCAGCACCGACCGGGACAGGGGACCCCGTCCCTCCTACGAGCAGTACTTC.